This T cell receptor (beta chain) was captured in a study of blood T cell repertoires in COVID-19. Original processing notes: Estimation of nucleated cell counts relied on the amplification of reference gene primers. Assay: immunoSEQ multiplex PCR; the TCRdb copy retains only in-frame clones and omits some. For V, J and clone size, that table is used; D and trimming come from the DNA. The sample lists about 410,000 clones, under 90% seen once, with 1.7% in the top ten. Participants were aged about 18 to 100 years from more than 20 US areas. The CDR3 length is 15 residues. V lost 2 bases to trimming and J lost 3 bases, with 13 bases between them. CDR1 is MNHEY, CDR2 SMNVEV, per germline (reference sequence).

The receptor comes from a woman aged 25 to 39 who had recovered from COVID-19. The chain couples TRBV27 to TRBJ1-1; weak D call: TRBD1 (6 bases). The sequenced material came from PBMCs or T cells enriched from blood (not recorded which). The CDR3, as DNA: TGTGCCAGCAGTTTAGATCGCGCAGGGGACACTGAAGCTTTCTTT. Its protein is CASSLDRAGDTEAFF.